The next 26 T cell receptor beta chains were all read from a single sample in a study of regulatory T cells in long-lasting Graves disease. Time point here: newly diagnosed GD, antithyroid drugs for less than 3 months. The TCR library used RNA extracted from PBMCs. According to the study, TCR beta libraries were built with iRepertoire HTBI primers and CDR3-region Arm-PCR. One entry per CDR3 protein results from TCRdb running MiXCR on the multiplex PCR reads. The sample yields about 560,000 distinct CDR3 sequences, about 16% seen once. These data were also reused for a study on T cells in Graves' hyperthyroidism and ophthalmopathy.

The material sequenced was peripheral blood mononuclear cells (PBMCs), taken at new diagnosis, from a patient treated with antithyroid drugs. The origin of the receptors is a man aged 18 to 30 with Graves disease.

V is TRBV27 and J is TRBJ1-5; D might be TRBD1 (5 bases). The germline V gene encodes CDR1 MNHEY and CDR2 SMNVEV (reference sequence). The V end was cut by 7 bases, the J end by 9 bases, with 31 bases between. The CDR3 runs 18 residues. The CDR3 DNA sequence: TGTGCCAGCACCAGCAGGGACGCTCATGACTTAATAAAGGGGCCCCAGCATTTT. This codes for CASTSRDAHDLIKGPQHF.

This clonotype has just a few counts. The J gene is TRBJ2-1, the V gene TRBV3-1; 14 nucleotides match TRBD2. With 8 bases clipped from V and 15 bases from J, the junction kept 9 bases outside the gene matches. Germline assignment: CDR1 LGHDT and CDR2 YNNKEL (reference sequence). The CDR3 has 13 residues. The CDR3 spells CASGLAGGPSGFF. DNA for the CDR3: TGTGCCAGCGGACTAGCGGGAGGACCCTCTGGGTTCTTC.

This clonotype was seen ten or more times. V and J are TRBV28 and TRBJ1-5, with TRBD1 identical over 9 bases. Germline loops: CDR1 MDHEN, CDR2 SYDVKM. The CDR3 is 15 residues long. Losses at the gene ends were 5 bases for V and 7 bases for J; bases not matched to a gene: 9. CDR3 nucleotides: TGTGCCAGCAGTCCCGGGACAGGGCTAGGACAGCCCCAGCATTTT. It codes for CASSPGTGLGQPQHF.

This clonotype was counted many times. The rearrangement links TRBV5-1 to TRBJ1-4, with D uncertain. The CDR3 contains 16 residues. Germline CDR1 SGHRS, CDR2 YFSETQ. The V and J ends lost 0 bases and 6 bases respectively, with 15 bases between them. The CDR3 is CASSLAGGREYEKLFF. The DNA for the CDR3 is TGCGCCAGCAGCTTGGCCGGCGGCAGAGAGTATGAAAAACTGTTTTTT.

This clonotype showed up many times. V and J are TRBV12-3 or TRBV12-4 and TRBJ2-5; 9 bases align to TRBD1. The CDR3 extends over 14 amino acids. The ends lost 6 bases at V and 2 bases at J; junction bases unmatched: 4. The CDR3: CASRRTGVQETQYF. In nucleotides, the CDR3 is TGTGCCAGCAGGCGGACAGGGGTTCAAGAGACCCAGTACTTC.

The chain links TRBV6-2 or TRBV6-3 to TRBJ1-6, with D possibly matching TRBD1 (5 bases). The germline V and J ends were trimmed by 4 bases and 6 bases, with 13 bases remaining between them. The CDR3 contains 15 residues. Germline-derived CDR1 and CDR2 are MNHEY and SVGEGT. CDR3 bases: TGTGCCAGCAGTTCCAGGGATGGCCTTAATTCACCCCTCCACTTT. It specifies CASSSRDGLNSPLHF.

This clonotype has a handful of counts. This chain connects TRBV28 to TRBJ1-2; no clear D gene. The CDR3 sequence is 13 residues long. Deletions cut 4 bases from V and 4 bases from J, with 10 bases between. Germline V CDR1 and CDR2: MDHEN, SYDVKM. This CDR3 reads CASSSREIYGYTF. CDR3 in DNA: TGTGCCAGCAGTTCGCGAGAGATCTATGGCTACACCTTC.

This clonotype was observed many times. The chain recombines TRBV11-2 with TRBJ2-1, with TRBD2 as a possible D gene (5 bases). Germline values: CDR1 SGHAT, CDR2 FQNNGV. The CDR3 sequence is 15 residues long. The ends were cut back, 4 bases at V and 3 bases at J, with 13 bases in the middle. The CDR3 sequence: CASSSVPADYNEQFF. In DNA form, the CDR3 reads TGTGCCAGCAGCTCCGTCCCAGCGGACTACAATGAGCAGTTCTTC.

This clonotype was observed many times. The chain uses TRBV6-1 and TRBJ1-1, with D possibly matching TRBD1 (5 bases). Germline assignment: CDR1 MNHNS and CDR2 SASEGT. The V gene lost 4 bases and the J gene lost 1 base, with 7 bases spanning the gap. The CDR3 loop spans 13 amino acids. The CDR3 DNA is TGTGCCAGCAGTGGGGACGGGAACACTGAAGCTTTCTTT. Encoded protein: CASSGDGNTEAFF.

This clonotype showed up many times. The rearrangement links TRBV28 to TRBJ2-1; no reliable D call. This CDR3 spans 12 amino acids. Germline CDR1 MDHEN, CDR2 SYDVKM. Trimming took 2 bases from V and 8 from J, leaving 7 bases between them. This chain's CDR3 is CASSLRAYEQFF. As DNA, the CDR3 is TGTGCCAGCAGTTTACGAGCATATGAGCAGTTCTTC.

In nucleotides, the CDR3 is TGTGCCAGCAGTGGCTCGGCGCGTAGCGGAAAACTGTTTTTT. It translates to CASSGSARSGKLFF. The V and J genes are TRBV25-1 and TRBJ1-4; D unresolved. Germline CDR1 MGHDK, CDR2 SYGVNS. V lost 4 bases and J lost 10, with 16 bases in between. This CDR3 is 14 amino acids long.

This clonotype has more than one count but fewer than ten. The chain is built from TRBV28 and TRBJ1-4; 8 nucleotides align to TRBD1. Germline values: CDR1 MDHEN, CDR2 SYDVKM. This CDR3 spans 15 amino acids. The junction had 5 bases not matched to a gene; V was cut back by 3 bases and J by 5 bases. The CDR3 sequence: CASSFHGQGNEKLFF. CDR3 coding DNA: TGTGCCAGCAGTTTCCACGGACAGGGCAATGAAAAACTGTTTTTT.

The sample holds many counts of this clonotype. The chain joins TRBV7-9 to TRBJ2-7; no clear D. V shed 5 bases and J shed 0 bases, with 11 bases lying between them. The length of the CDR3 is 14 residues. From germline, CDR1 is SEHNR and CDR2 FQNEAQ (reference sequence). CDR3 loop: CASSPGPSSYEQYF. The DNA of the CDR3 is TGTGCCAGCAGCCCCGGACCGAGCTCCTACGAGCAGTACTTC. The complete variable domain, with remaining parts taken from reference TRBV7-9 and TRBJ2-7, reads DTGVSQNPRHKITKRGQNVTFRCDPISEHNRLYWYRQTLGQGPEFLTYFQNEAQLEKSRLLSDRFSAERPKGSFSTLEIQRTEQGDSAMYLCASSPGPSSYEQYFGPGTRLTVT.

This clonotype turned up a few times. This chain joins TRBV15 and TRBJ1-5; 8 bases match TRBD1. Germline V lookup: CDR1 LNHNV, CDR2 YYDKDF (reference sequence). CDR3 size: 15 residues. V shed 0 bases, J shed 3 bases, and the junction held 1 base outside the gene matches. The CDR3 region has the DNA TGTGCCACCAGCAGAGACAGGGGGCCCAATCAGCCCCAGCATTTT. Residues: CATSRDRGPNQPQHF.

V usage is TRBV19 and J usage is TRBJ1-5; D not resolved. The CDR3 spans 15 residues. Germline V CDR1 and CDR2: LNHDA, SQIVND (reference sequence). Trimming removed 3 bases at V and 4 bases at J, with 13 bases between. CDR3 region: CASSIVLRANQPQHF. In nucleotides, the CDR3 is TGTGCCAGTAGTATCGTTCTCCGTGCGAATCAGCCCCAGCATTTT.

The sample holds many counts of this clonotype. This rearrangement joins TRBV28 to TRBJ2-5, with TRBD2 matching over 9 bases. The CDR3 totals 15 residues. With V trimmed by 4 bases and J by 2 bases, 5 bases remained unmatched. Germline lookup yields CDR1 MDHEN and CDR2 SYDVKM. The CDR3 loop reads CASSSMTSGQETQYF. The DNA for the CDR3 is TGTGCCAGCAGTTCAATGACTAGCGGACAAGAGACCCAGTACTTC.

The sample holds a few counts of this clonotype. CDR3 sequence (DNA): TGTGCCACCAGTGACTCGACCCGGACGCCTGAGCAGCCCCAGCATTTT. This translates into CATSDSTRTPEQPQHF. The genes are TRBV24-1 and TRBJ1-5; D remains unclear. The V end was cut by 4 bases, the J end by 7 bases, with 19 bases between. The CDR3 covers 16 residues. The germline V gene encodes CDR1 KGHDR and CDR2 SFDVKD.

Ten or more counts support this clonotype. The rearrangement uses TRBV5-1 and TRBJ2-5, with 8 bases matching TRBD2. Trimming cost V 0 bases and J 4 bases; bases outside gene matches: 8. The CDR3 totals 16 residues. Germline CDR1 and CDR2: SGHRS and YFSETQ. The CDR3 reads CASSLVGSGRGETQYF. Here the CDR3 DNA reads TGCGCCAGCAGCTTGGTGGGCAGCGGGAGAGGAGAGACCCAGTACTTC.

The chain couples TRBV4-1 to TRBJ2-7; D not resolved. Germline V gives CDR1 MGHRA, CDR2 YSYEKL. The CDR3 is 15 amino acids. V lost 1 base and J lost 0, with 10 bases in between. CDR3 amino acids: CASSQGGGLSYEQYF. The DNA for the CDR3 is TGCGCCAGCAGCCAAGGGGGTGGCCTCTCCTACGAGCAGTACTTC.

In this sample, this clonotype turned up many times. This chain uses TRBV20-1 with TRBJ2-7; 7 nucleotides align to TRBD2. Germline CDR1 is DFQATT and CDR2 is SNEGSKA (reference sequence). The ends lost 1 base at V and 1 base at J; junction bases unmatched: 10. The CDR3 runs 16 residues. The CDR3 here is CSARAASGAQSYEQYF. The CDR3 DNA follows: TGCAGTGCTAGAGCGGCAAGCGGGGCGCAATCCTACGAGCAGTACTTC.

Ten or more counts support this clonotype. This chain connects TRBV7-9 to TRBJ1-5, with D possibly TRBD1 on 5 matching bases. V was trimmed by 0 bases and J by 7 bases, leaving 10 bases between them. The germline V gene encodes CDR1 SEHNR and CDR2 FQNEAQ (reference sequence). This CDR3 is 14 amino acids long. The CDR3: CASSLASGDQPQHF. The DNA for the CDR3 is TGTGCCAGCAGCTTAGCGTCGGGGGACCAGCCCCAGCATTTT.

This clonotype was counted between two and nine times. V usage is TRBV7-9 and J usage is TRBJ1-5; D is ambiguous. The CDR3 covers 13 residues. V dropped 1 base and J dropped 3 bases, with 4 bases sitting between them. Germline CDR1 is SEHNR and CDR2 is FQNEAQ (reference sequence). CDR3 region: CASSLDVNQPQHF. The CDR3 DNA sequence: TGTGCCAGCAGCTTAGATGTCAATCAGCCCCAGCATTTT. Together with reference TRBV7-9 and TRBJ1-5, the CDR3 gives the full variable domain: DTGVSQNPRHKITKRGQNVTFRCDPISEHNRLYWYRQTLGQGPEFLTYFQNEAQLEKSRLLSDRFSAERPKGSFSTLEIQRTEQGDSAMYLCASSLDVNQPQHFGDGTRLSIL.

This clonotype has at least ten counts. The chain uses TRBV20-1 and TRBJ2-7; 9 bases align to TRBD2. Germline V gives CDR1 DFQATT, CDR2 SNEGSKA (reference sequence). The ends lost 5 bases at V and 0 bases at J; junction bases unmatched: 5. CDR3 length: 14 residues. In nucleotides, the CDR3 is TGCAGTGCTGAAAGCGGGAGGAGCTCCTACGAGCAGTACTTC. Its translation is CSAESGRSSYEQYF.

The chain links TRBV4-1 to TRBJ1-4; D is ambiguous. Germline V gene sequence: CDR1 MGHRA, CDR2 YSYEKL. V was pared by 0 bases and J by 2 bases, with 16 bases between. The CDR3 covers 18 residues. This CDR3 reads CASSQDGLTFPTNEKLFF. CDR3 in DNA: TGCGCCAGCAGCCAAGATGGGTTGACATTCCCCACTAATGAAAAACTGTTTTTT.

The table lists this clonotype with a few counts. V gene TRBV6-1 combines with J gene TRBJ2-2; a possible D gene is TRBD1 (6 bases). This CDR3 has 16 amino acids. Germline CDR1 MNHNS, CDR2 SASEGT. The ends were cut back, 6 bases at V and 3 bases at J, with 17 bases in the middle. Written as DNA, the CDR3 is TGTGCCAGCAGAGGGGGTGCGGGTTGGGACACCGGGGAGCTGTTTTTT. Its protein is CASRGGAGWDTGELFF.

This chain connects TRBV3-1 to TRBJ2-5, with 13 bases that match TRBD2. The J call could be wrong; TRBJ2-1 is a better fit for the DNA end. The CDR3 has 14 residues. CDR1 is LGHDT and CDR2 is YNNKEL in the germline V gene (reference sequence). The CDR3 DNA reads as TGTGCCAGCAGCAACGGACTAGCGGGAGACGAGCAGTTCTTC. It codes for CASSNGLAGDEQFF.